Sequencing of this T cell receptor beta chain was carried out in a study of immune aging and cytomegalovirus after organ transplant. About this clonotype: Its specificity is not known.

The sample's time point: five sample-tagged time points from pre-transplant (day -1) to day 368 post-transplant, pooled. CMV IE-1 peptide library stimulation of PBMC lasted about 13 hours. Sorting captured CD8+CD137+ and CD4+CD154+ T cells responding to CMV. A microwell BD Rhapsody targeted mRNA and AbSeq workflow captured the cells and built the libraries. TCRdb fed the single-cell sequencing reads into MiXCR, producing one record per CDR3 protein. This table holds approximately 22,000 distinct CDR3 sequences, roughly a third found once. The starting material was CMV peptide-activated CD4+ and CD8+ T cells sorted from blood, obtained at five time points, pooled. Subset specified: sorted CD8+CD137+ and CD4+CD154+ T cells after 11 to 13 h CMV IE-1 peptide stimulation. This receptor was obtained from a female donor who had a heart transplant and CMV viremia.

DNA for the CDR3: TGTGCCAGCAGTGAAGGGGCAGGGGGAGAGACCCAGTACTTC. It codes for CASSEGAGGETQYF. The chain recombines TRBV6-1 with TRBJ2-5; TRBD1 aligns across 7 bases. CDR1 is MNHNS, CDR2 SASEGT, per germline. The V and J ends lost 1 base and 4 bases, in that order; junction bases with no gene match: 3. The CDR3 is made up of 14 amino acids.